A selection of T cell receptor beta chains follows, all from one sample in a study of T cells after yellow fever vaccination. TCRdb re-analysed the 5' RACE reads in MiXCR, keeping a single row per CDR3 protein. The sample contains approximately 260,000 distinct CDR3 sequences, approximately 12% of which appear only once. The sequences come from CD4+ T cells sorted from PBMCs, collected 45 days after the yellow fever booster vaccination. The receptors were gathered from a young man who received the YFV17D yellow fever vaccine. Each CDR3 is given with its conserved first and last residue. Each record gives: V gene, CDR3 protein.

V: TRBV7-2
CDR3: CASSLDGVAYNEQFF

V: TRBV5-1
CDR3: CASSLGGTELYGYTF

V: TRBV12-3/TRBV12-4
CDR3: CAIRARDGEQYF

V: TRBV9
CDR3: CASSVGGRTDTQYF

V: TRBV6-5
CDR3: CASSYGVTGEEQYF

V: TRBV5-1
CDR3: CASSLHGTEETQYF

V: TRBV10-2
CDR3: CASSGLVLAGKETQYF

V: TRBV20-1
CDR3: CSATDRGRVAVDEQFF

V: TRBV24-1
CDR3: CATSDSTGPGNTIYF

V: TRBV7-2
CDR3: CASSLVTGADYGYTF

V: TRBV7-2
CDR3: CASSRNGGINEKLFF

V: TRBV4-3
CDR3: CASSQERDTEAFF

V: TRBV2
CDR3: CASSLDREYNQPQHF

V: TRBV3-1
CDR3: CASSQVPNQPQHF

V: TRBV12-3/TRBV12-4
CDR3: CASSPPAVRGDTQYF

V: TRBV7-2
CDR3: CASSLANNEQFF

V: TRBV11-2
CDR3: CASSPGASGLSTDTQYF

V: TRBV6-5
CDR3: CASSSPGTGRVNEQFF

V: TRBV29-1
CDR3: CSVEDRGRAGNEQFF

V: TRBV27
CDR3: CASSKRATSNQPQHF

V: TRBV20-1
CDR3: CSAQRGAPQETQYF

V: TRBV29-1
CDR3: CSVGGSHEQYF

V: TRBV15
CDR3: CATSREGSYEQYF

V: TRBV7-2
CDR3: CASSLGRRGRETQYF

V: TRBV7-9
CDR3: CASSLDTVYGYTF

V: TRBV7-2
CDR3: CASSLDAHYFQETQYF

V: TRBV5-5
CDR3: CASSLSGYHETQYF

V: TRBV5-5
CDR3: CASSFVLAEPNEQFF

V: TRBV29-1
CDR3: CSVEEGSTEAFF

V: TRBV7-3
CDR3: CASSLSSGSETQYF

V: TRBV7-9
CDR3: CASSSLAEKTQYF

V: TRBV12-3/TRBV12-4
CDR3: CASSLYQGTVAQYF

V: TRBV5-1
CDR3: CASGGSGSNRETQYF

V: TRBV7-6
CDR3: CASSPGPEDEQFF

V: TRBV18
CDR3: CASSPKAYSGNTIYF

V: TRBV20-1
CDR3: CSAPNTEGTEAFF

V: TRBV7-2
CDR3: CASSLWAEPRILNGYTF

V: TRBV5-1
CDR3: CANYKISGELFF

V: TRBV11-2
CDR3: CASRNVGSGRASRDTQYF

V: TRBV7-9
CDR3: CASSPKSF

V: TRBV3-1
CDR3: CASSQDLAPQYNEQFF

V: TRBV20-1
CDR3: CSARSSGRTYEQYF

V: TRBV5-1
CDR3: CASSPGTTLVTGELFF

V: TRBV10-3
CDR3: CAISEGGGRETQYF

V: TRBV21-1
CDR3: CASSKFPQLGGYTF

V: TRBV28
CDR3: CASRRLTSGKFNEQFF

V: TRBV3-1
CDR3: CASSQGLYGYTF

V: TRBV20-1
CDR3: CSASLQGDTQYF

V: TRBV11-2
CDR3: CASSPGLGLAGPTTYEQYF

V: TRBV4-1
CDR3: CASSPGARIKGGELFF

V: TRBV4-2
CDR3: CASSQGSGRAGYEQYF

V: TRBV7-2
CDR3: CASSLSGRPGEQYF

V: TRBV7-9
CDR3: CASSLAQLAANTGELFF

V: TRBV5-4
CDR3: CASHKPQGPADTQYF